Below, 21 T cell receptor beta chains from the same sample are listed, as sequenced in a study of hypomethylating agent response in myelodysplastic syndrome. Clones were read by immunoSEQ multiplex PCR, and TCRdb kept only the in-frame ones, dropping some. The sample shows approximately 4,500 clones, nearly 85% of them seen only once. Here the sequenced sample was bone marrow, taken before or after starting hypomethylating agent treatment for myelodysplastic syndrome (not recorded which). The receptors were sampled from a human donor with myelodysplastic syndrome.

The genes are TRBV2 and TRBJ2-7; 9 bases align to TRBD2. From germline, CDR1 is SNHLY and CDR2 FYNNEI. There are 16 residues in the CDR3. V was pared by 4 bases and J by 4 bases, with 11 bases of the junction left unmatched. In DNA, the CDR3 is TGTGCCAGCAGTGGGGGGCTAGCGGGGAGATTATACGAGCAGTACTTC. Its protein is CASSGGLAGRLYEQYF.

The chain is built from TRBV18 and TRBJ1-2, with D possibly TRBD1 on 5 matching bases. The CDR3 length is 15 residues. Germline values: CDR1 KGHSH, CDR2 LQKENI. With 2 bases removed from V and 4 bases from J, the gap between germline ends came to 14 bases. Here the CDR3 DNA reads TGTGCCAGCTCACCAGCTCCCGACAGCTTCTATGGCTACACCTTC. It specifies CASSPAPDSFYGYTF.

The rearrangement uses TRBV7-2 and TRBJ1-5, with D perhaps TRBD1 (5 bases). CDR1 and CDR2 from the germline V gene are SGHTA and FQGNSA. Trimming shortened V by 3 bases and J by 6 bases, and 9 bases separated the two germline ends. The CDR3 is 13 residues long. The CDR3 sequence: CASSLGGGQPQHF. The CDR3 DNA reads TGTGCCAGCAGCTTGGGCGGGGGTCAGCCCCAGCATTTT.

V is TRBV11-3 and J is TRBJ1-1; possible D gene TRBD1, 5 bases. CDR3 length equals 14 residues. Trimming pared 3 bases from V and 4 bases from J, leaving 12 bases between. CDR1 and CDR2 (germline): SGHNT, YENEEA. The DNA for the CDR3 is TGTGCCAGCAGCTTCGGGGGTGGAAGCACTGAAGCTTTCTTT. Amino acid sequence: CASSFGGGSTEAFF.

This clone is large within its sample. The V gene is TRBV6-1, the J gene TRBJ1-2; D not certain. This CDR3 spans 15 amino acids. V was pared by 1 base and J by 8 bases, with 17 bases between. The germline V gene encodes CDR1 MNHNS and CDR2 SASEGT. The CDR3 spells CASSEGAGSHWGYTF. CDR3 in DNA: TGTGCCAGCAGTGAAGGGGCAGGCTCCCACTGGGGCTACACCTTC.

This clone is classed as large. This chain links TRBV18 with TRBJ1-3; TRBD1 is a possible D gene (5 bases). Germline V gene lookup returns CDR1 KGHSH and CDR2 LQKENI. This CDR3 is 19 amino acids long. V lost 6 bases and J 4 bases, leaving 28 bases between the germline ends. In DNA form, the CDR3 reads TGTGCCAGCTCTATCGACATTGTCACCGTAGTCGACAGAGGAAACACCATATATTTT. It encodes CASSIDIVTVVDRGNTIYF.

This clone occurred once. The V gene is TRBV7-2, the J gene TRBJ1-4, with 10 bases that match TRBD1. This CDR3 has 15 amino acids. Germline V gene sequence: CDR1 SGHTA, CDR2 FQGNSA. The V segment lost 5 bases and the J segment 4 bases; nucleotides outside the gene matches: 4. In nucleotides, the CDR3 is TGTGCCAGCAGCCGACAGGGGGCTAGTAATGAAAAACTGTTTTTT. Its protein is CASSRQGASNEKLFF.

The chain has TRBV2 and TRBJ1-5; TRBD1 agrees at 9 bases. The CDR3 length is 16 residues. V lost 9 bases and J lost 0; bases outside the gene matches: 9. Germline V gene data show CDR1 as SNHLY and CDR2 as FYNNEI. In nucleotides, the CDR3 is TGTGCCAGTGGGACAGGGAGGGGTATTAGCAATCAGCCCCAGCATTTT. Amino acids: CASGTGRGISNQPQHF.

The chain carries TRBV7-2 and TRBJ1-5, with TRBD1 matching over 7 bases. Germline assignment: CDR1 SGHTA and CDR2 FQGNSA. The J segment lost 9 bases and the V segment lost 5 bases, leaving 16 bases of the junction unmatched. This CDR3 is built from 16 residues. The CDR3 DNA follows: TGTGCCAGCAGCCGCCTCGGGACAGACCTTTCTAGGCCCCAGCATTTT. It encodes CASSRLGTDLSRPQHF.

The chain uses TRBV4-3 and TRBJ1-4; TRBD1 matches 7 bases. The CDR3 length is 16 residues. V was pared by 1 base and J by 3 bases, with 5 bases of the junction left unmatched. Germline values: CDR1 LGHNA, CDR2 YSLEER. CDR3 amino acids: CASSQGQGEANEKLFF. Written as DNA, the CDR3 is TGCGCCAGCAGCCAAGGACAGGGCGAGGCTAATGAAAAACTGTTTTTT.

By frequency in the sample, this clone is large. The genes are TRBV6-1 and TRBJ2-7, with D tentatively TRBD1 (5 bases). V gave up 5 bases and J gave up 6 bases, with 11 bases separating them. CDR1 MNHNS and CDR2 SASEGT come from the germline V gene. This CDR3 spans 12 amino acids. CDR3 amino acids: CASSIERGEQYF. CDR3 bases: TGTGCCAGCAGTATCGAAAGGGGCGAGCAGTACTTC.

The chain carries TRBV7-2 and TRBJ1-2; 9 nucleotides align to TRBD1. The CDR3 runs to 16 residues. V shed 4 bases and J 7 bases; nucleotides not matched to a gene: 13. Germline CDR1 SGHTA, CDR2 FQGNSA. The CDR3 loop reads CASSSQGAVVSRGYTF. CDR3 coding DNA: TGTGCCAGCAGCTCACAGGGGGCTGTAGTCTCTCGTGGCTACACCTTC. The variable domain in full, completed from reference TRBV7-2 and TRBJ1-2, reads GAGVSQSPSNKVTEKGKDVELRCDPISGHTALYWYRQSLGQGLEFLIYFQGNSAPDKSGLPSDRFSAERTGGSVSTLTIQRTQQEDSAVYLCASSSQGAVVSRGYTFGSGTRLTVV.

The J gene is TRBJ1-2, the V gene TRBV14; 12 bases line up with TRBD1. CDR3 length: 15 amino acids. With V trimmed by 4 bases and J by 3 bases, 3 bases remained unmatched. The germline V gene encodes CDR1 SGHDN and CDR2 FVKESK. DNA for the CDR3: TGTGCCAGCAGCCCGGGACAGGGGGCATACTATGGCTACACCTTC. This sequence encodes CASSPGQGAYYGYTF.

This rearrangement joins TRBV6-1 to TRBJ2-7, with D perhaps TRBD2 (5 bases). V lost 10 bases and J lost 4, with 11 bases in between. This CDR3 contains 11 residues. The germline V gene encodes CDR1 MNHNS and CDR2 SASEGT. The CDR3 loop reads CATVGEYEQYF. The CDR3 DNA is TGTGCCACCGTGGGAGAGTACGAGCAGTACTTC.

V usage is TRBV19 and J usage is TRBJ1-4; D is uncertain. The germline V gene encodes CDR1 LNHDA and CDR2 SQIVND (reference sequence). The CDR3 is made up of 16 amino acids. V was cut by 3 bases and J by 5 bases, with 16 bases left in between. The CDR3 DNA follows: TGTGCCAGTAGTATGGTAGGCCGGGAGGTGAATGAAAAACTGTTTTTT. This sequence encodes CASSMVGREVNEKLFF.

The gene calls are TRBV19 and TRBJ1-6; 7 bases are a match to TRBD1. Germline V gives CDR1 LNHDA, CDR2 SQIVND (reference sequence). CDR3 length equals 13 residues. V gave up 8 bases and J gave up 10 bases; unmatched junction bases: 8. The CDR3, as DNA: TGTGCCAGTCTAGGGGGCTTAGGATCACCCCTCCACTTT. Its protein is CASLGGLGSPLHF.

This chain joins TRBV10-1 and TRBJ1-1, with 9 bases that match TRBD1. The length of the CDR3 is 15 residues. CDR1 is WNHNN, CDR2 SYGVQD, per germline (reference sequence). V lost 6 bases and J lost 5; bases outside the gene matches: 10. The CDR3 DNA sequence: TGCGCCAGCAGCTTGAACAGGGGGCTTAGGACTGAAGCTTTCTTT. Protein: CASSLNRGLRTEAFF.

This clone has only a few counts. The rearrangement uses TRBV2 and TRBJ1-5; a weak D match, TRBD1 (6 bases). Between the trimmed V and J ends, which lost 6 bases and 7 bases, there was a span of 13 bases. Germline loops: CDR1 SNHLY, CDR2 FYNNEI. The CDR3 has 13 amino acids. CDR3 residues: CASSPNRDQPQHF. CDR3 coding DNA: TGTGCCAGCAGCCCAAACAGGGACCAGCCCCAGCATTTT.

The chain is built from TRBV25-1 and TRBJ2-2, with D perhaps TRBD2 (5 bases). The length of the CDR3 is 14 residues. Germline V gene lookup returns CDR1 MGHDK and CDR2 SYGVNS. The ends were cut back, 4 bases at V and 3 bases at J, with 9 bases in the middle. The CDR3, as DNA: TGTGCCAGCAGTGGGGCAGCGGACACCGGGGAGCTGTTTTTT. Residues: CASSGAADTGELFF.

This chain links TRBV4-1 with TRBJ1-5; 8 nucleotides match TRBD1. The CDR3 has 15 residues. V lost 4 bases and J lost 5; bases outside the gene matches: 7. The V gene's germline CDR1 is MGHRA and CDR2 YSYEKL. This chain's CDR3 is CASSPGQAVDQPQHF. CDR3 nucleotides: TGCGCCAGCAGCCCGGGACAGGCCGTGGATCAGCCCCAGCATTTT.

The chain carries TRBV18 and TRBJ1-1; D not resolved. Trimming shortened V by 6 bases and J by 7 bases, and 15 bases separated the two germline ends. In germline, CDR1 is KGHSH, CDR2 LQKENI. This CDR3 spans 13 amino acids. The CDR3 sequence is CASSSASGNEAFF. CDR3 in DNA: TGTGCCAGCTCGTCTGCTTCGGGGAATGAAGCTTTCTTT.